The rows below give T cell receptor beta chains drawn from one sample of a study of identical twins. TCRdb itself ran the 5' RACE reads through MiXCR, one entry per CDR3 protein. Here the sample spans 350,000 to 450,000 distinct CDR3 sequences, roughly 20% being singletons. Specimen: naive T cells sorted from blood. All receptors come from a man aged 50-60 years in good health. The CDR3 runs from the conserved cysteine through the conserved F or W. Fields, in order: clone size, J gene, V gene, D gene, CDR3 protein, CDR3 DNA. A D gene is named only where the DNA matches it firmly. Expanded clones are given a class, and other clones once, few, many or no size at all.

>many|TRBJ1-1|TRBV28|.
CASTPDAWNTEAFF
TGTGCCAGCACCCCTGACGCATGGAACACTGAAGCTTTCTTT
>few|TRBJ2-7|TRBV20-1|TRBD1
CSARTGTDHASEQYF
TGCAGTGCTAGGACCGGGACAGACCATGCATCAGAGCAGTACTTC
>many|TRBJ2-7|TRBV3-1|.
CASSQDGFLPGQETDEQYF
TGTGCCAGCAGCCAAGATGGGTTCTTACCGGGACAAGAGACCGACGAGCAGTACTTC
>.|TRBJ1-4|TRBV12-3/TRBV12-4|.
CASSLTGPNEKLFF
TGTGCCAGCAGTTTGACAGGTCCCAATGAAAAACTGTTTTTT
>few|TRBJ2-1|TRBV3-1|.
CASSQGGASPQFF
TGTGCCAGCAGCCAAGGGGGGGCTAGTCCGCAGTTCTTC
>.|TRBJ1-1|TRBV5-1|.
CASRGQSNTEAFF
TGCGCCAGCCGTGGACAGTCGAACACTGAAGCTTTCTTT
>many|TRBJ2-1|TRBV25-1|.
CASTGTGYNEQFF
TGTGCCAGCACCGGGACGGGTTACAATGAGCAGTTCTTC
>many|TRBJ2-1|TRBV6-1|.
CASSPGSWNEQFF
TGTGCCAGCAGCCCCGGGAGCTGGAATGAGCAGTTCTTC
>.|TRBJ2-4|TRBV6-5|.
CASSYSTGKNIQYF
TGTGCCAGCAGTTACTCGACTGGGAAAAACATTCAGTACTTC
>few|TRBJ1-6|TRBV5-1|TRBD1
CASSLRQGKDSPLHF
TGCGCCAGCAGCTTGCGACAGGGGAAGGATTCACCCCTCCACTTT
>.|TRBJ1-2|TRBV7-8|.
CASSLAGLYTF
TGTGCCAGCAGCTTAGCAGGGCTCTACACCTTC
>few|TRBJ2-2|TRBV5-1|.
CASSLAPGKNTGELFF
TGCGCCAGCAGCTTGGCCCCAGGGAAGAACACCGGGGAGCTGTTTTTT
>few|TRBJ2-7|TRBV12-3/TRBV12-4|.
CASSFGSGSYEQYF
TGTGCCAGCAGTTTTGGTAGCGGATCCTACGAGCAGTACTTC
>many|TRBJ1-5|TRBV7-8|.
CASSLSPQHNQPQHF
TGTGCCAGCAGCTTATCACCCCAGCACAATCAGCCCCAGCATTTT
>.|TRBJ2-2|TRBV5-1|TRBD2
CASRLLAGEVTGELFF
TGCGCCAGCAGACTACTAGCGGGAGAGGTGACCGGGGAGCTGTTTTTT
>.|TRBJ2-3|TRBV20-1|.
CSAPSQVHSDTQYF
TGCAGTGCTCCCAGCCAGGTCCACTCAGATACGCAGTATTTT
>.|TRBJ2-2|TRBV20-1|TRBD2
CSARDLLAGAKGGELFF
TGCAGTGCTAGAGATCTTCTAGCGGGGGCAAAAGGCGGGGAGCTGTTTTTT
>.|TRBJ2-7|TRBV27|.
CASSLNGPYEQYF
TGTGCCAGCAGTTTAAACGGTCCCTACGAGCAGTACTTC
>once|TRBJ2-1|TRBV4-3|TRBD1
CASSQDLWGQGAIQFF
TGCGCCAGCAGCCAAGATCTTTGGGGACAGGGGGCCATCCAGTTCTTC
>.|TRBJ2-5|TRBV12-3/TRBV12-4|.
CASSSWTVETQYF
TGTGCCAGCAGTTCCTGGACGGTAGAGACCCAGTACTTC
>.|TRBJ2-1|TRBV5-6|TRBD2
CASSNRLAESSYNEQFF
TGTGCCAGCAGCAACCGACTAGCGGAGAGCTCCTACAATGAGCAGTTCTTC
>.|TRBJ1-4|TRBV7-9|TRBD1
CASSLALTGAEKLFF
TGTGCCAGCAGCTTAGCGCTCACAGGGGCTGAAAAACTGTTTTTT
>few|TRBJ1-4|TRBV7-9|.
CASSLRPRSGNEKLFF
TGTGCCAGCAGCTTACGACCGAGGTCGGGTAATGAAAAACTGTTTTTT
>many|TRBJ1-4|TRBV4-2|TRBD1
CASSQEVRAGTANEKLFF
TGTGCCAGCAGCCAAGAAGTAAGGGCCGGGACAGCTAATGAAAAACTGTTTTTT
>.|TRBJ2-7|TRBV10-3|.
CAIRRTDGWYEQYF
TGTGCCATCAGAAGGACCGATGGATGGTACGAGCAGTACTTC
>.|TRBJ1-6|TRBV28|.
CATGQLHNSPLHF
TGTGCCACCGGACAGCTTCATAATTCACCCCTCCACTTT
>.|TRBJ2-7|TRBV12-3/TRBV12-4|.
CASSLSVSYEQYF
TGTGCCAGCAGTTTGAGCGTCTCCTACGAGCAGTACTTC
>many|TRBJ2-7|TRBV20-1|TRBD2
CSARGSTSASSYEQYF
TGCAGTGCTAGAGGTTCGACTAGCGCTAGCTCCTACGAGCAGTACTTC
>.|TRBJ2-1|TRBV28|TRBD1
CASSTTGGNEQFF
TGTGCCAGCAGTACCACAGGGGGCAATGAGCAGTTCTTC
>few|TRBJ2-4|TRBV5-1|.
CASSYDRDGKYF
TGCGCCAGCAGCTATGACCGGGACGGGAAGTACTTC
>.|TRBJ2-3|TRBV7-9|TRBD1
CASTPGQGFDTQYF
TGTGCCAGCACCCCGGGACAGGGGTTTGATACGCAGTATTTT
>many|TRBJ2-3|TRBV18|TRBD2
CASSPPVLAGPERTDTQYF
TGTGCCAGCTCACCACCGGTCCTAGCGGGCCCTGAGCGTACAGATACGCAGTATTTT
>few|TRBJ1-1|TRBV20-1|.
CSAKGGFLMNTEAFF
TGCAGTGCTAAAGGGGGGTTCCTTATGAACACTGAAGCTTTCTTT
>many|TRBJ2-7|TRBV6-5|.
CASSYSPSSPYEQYF
TGTGCCAGCAGTTACTCGCCCAGCTCCCCCTACGAGCAGTACTTC
>.|TRBJ2-1|TRBV12-3/TRBV12-4|.
CASSFEGENEQFF
TGTGCCAGCAGTTTTGAGGGAGAAAATGAGCAGTTCTTC
>few|TRBJ2-1|TRBV20-1|.
CSARAGSPLGEQFF
TGCAGTGCTAGAGCCGGGTCTCCTCTGGGGGAGCAGTTCTTC
>.|TRBJ2-1|TRBV15|.
CATSRDRPTYNEQFF
TGTGCCACCAGCAGAGATCGTCCAACCTACAATGAGCAGTTCTTC
>.|TRBJ2-5|TRBV5-1|.
CASTPGGQGQETQYF
TGCGCCAGCACCCCTGGGGGGCAGGGACAAGAGACCCAGTACTTC
>many|TRBJ2-1|TRBV20-1|TRBD2
CSANSGNSYNEQFF
TGCAGTGCTAATAGCGGGAATTCCTACAATGAGCAGTTCTTC
>few|TRBJ2-3|TRBV27|TRBD1
CASSFISGQGGDTQYF
TGTGCCAGCAGTTTCATTTCGGGACAGGGAGGAGATACGCAGTATTTT
>many|TRBJ2-1|TRBV28|TRBD2
CASSFSLREEGFF
TGTGCCAGCAGTTTCAGTTTGCGGGAGGAGGGGTTCTTC
>.|TRBJ2-7|TRBV4-1|.
CASSQRIGDINSYEQYF
TGCGCCAGCAGCCAAAGGATCGGAGATATAAACTCCTACGAGCAGTACTTC
>few|TRBJ1-5|TRBV6-2/TRBV6-3|TRBD1
CASSYSGQGNRNQPQHF
TGTGCCAGCAGTTACTCCGGACAGGGAAATCGTAATCAGCCCCAGCATTTT
>many|TRBJ2-5|TRBV20-1|.
CSASRSQETQYF
TGCAGTGCCAGCCGCAGCCAAGAGACCCAGTACTTC
>few|TRBJ2-3|TRBV29-1|.
CSVVTGRGYF
TGCAGCGTTGTAACAGGGAGAGGGTATTTT
>.|TRBJ2-1|TRBV7-3|.
CASSLNDMVDEQFF
TGTGCCAGCAGCTTAAACGATATGGTAGATGAGCAGTTCTTC
>.|TRBJ2-1|TRBV13|TRBD1
CASSDTSNRGFSNEQFF
TGTGCCAGCAGCGACACGTCGAACAGGGGGTTCAGCAATGAGCAGTTCTTC
>.|TRBJ2-3|TRBV20-1|TRBD2
CSAILSSGSTDTQYF
TGCAGTGCTATTTTGAGTAGCGGGAGCACAGATACGCAGTATTTT
>few|TRBJ1-5|TRBV20-1|.
CSARDLGQARGQPQHF
TGCAGTGCTAGAGATTTGGGCCAGGCCCGCGGACAGCCCCAGCATTTT
>.|TRBJ2-3|TRBV5-1|.
CASSQMGGSTDTQYF
TGCGCCAGCAGCCAGATGGGGGGTAGCACAGATACGCAGTATTTT
>few|TRBJ2-1|TRBV24-1|.
CATSDQAPSNEQFF
TGTGCCACCAGTGACCAAGCCCCTAGCAATGAGCAGTTCTTC
>few|TRBJ1-1|TRBV6-1|.
CASSVGGVRTEAFF
TGTGCCAGCAGTGTGGGAGGGGTTCGGACTGAAGCTTTCTTT
>.|TRBJ2-3|TRBV27|.
CASSLSRTGTDTQYF
TGTGCCAGCAGTTTATCCAGGACGGGCACAGATACGCAGTATTTT
>many|TRBJ1-6|TRBV5-1|.
CASSLAARSPLHF
TGCGCCAGCAGCTTGGCGGCGAGATCACCCCTCCACTTT
>many|TRBJ2-3|TRBV20-1|TRBD2
CSAPPLTSTQDTQYF
TGCAGTGCTCCTCCCTTGACTAGCACGCAGGATACGCAGTATTTT
>few|TRBJ2-7|TRBV19|.
CASSVTRTSYEQYF
TGTGCCAGTAGTGTAACACGGACCTCCTACGAGCAGTACTTC
>few|TRBJ2-5|TRBV10-2|TRBD1
CASSDKTGTGLSETQYF
TGCGCCAGCAGTGACAAAACCGGGACAGGGCTTTCGGAGACCCAGTACTTC
>.|TRBJ1-1|TRBV6-5|.
CASGSFEAFF
TGTGCCAGCGGTAGTTTCGAAGCTTTCTTT
>few|TRBJ2-7|TRBV4-2|TRBD1
CASSQDPGTVTYEQYF
TGTGCCAGCAGCCAAGATCCTGGGACAGTGACGTACGAGCAGTACTTC
>.|TRBJ1-1|TRBV12-3/TRBV12-4|.
CATARERLNTEAFF
TGTGCCACCGCCCGGGAACGGCTGAACACTGAAGCTTTCTTT